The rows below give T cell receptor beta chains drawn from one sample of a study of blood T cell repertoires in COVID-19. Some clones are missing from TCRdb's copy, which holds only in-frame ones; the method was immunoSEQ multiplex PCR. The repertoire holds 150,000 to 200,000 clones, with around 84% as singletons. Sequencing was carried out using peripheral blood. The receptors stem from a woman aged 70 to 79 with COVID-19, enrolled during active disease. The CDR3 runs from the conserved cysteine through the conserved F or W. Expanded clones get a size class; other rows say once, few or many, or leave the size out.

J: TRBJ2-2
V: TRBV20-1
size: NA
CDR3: CSASMSQREAGELFF

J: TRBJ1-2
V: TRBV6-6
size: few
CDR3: CASSRSVGEVAGYTF

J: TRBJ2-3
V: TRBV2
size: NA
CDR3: CASSVGLAGGDTQYF

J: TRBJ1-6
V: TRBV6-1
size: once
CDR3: CASSEAQVSPLHF

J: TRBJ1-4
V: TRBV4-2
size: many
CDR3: CASSHVERTFNEKLFF

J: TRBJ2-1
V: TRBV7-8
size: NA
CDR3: CASSTGLAGGLYNEQFF

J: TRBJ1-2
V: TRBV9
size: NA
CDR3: CASSGQGYGYTF

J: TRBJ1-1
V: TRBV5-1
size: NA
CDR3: CASSLEGQVTEAFF

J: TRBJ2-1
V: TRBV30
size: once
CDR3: CAWSVSGGRSNEQFF

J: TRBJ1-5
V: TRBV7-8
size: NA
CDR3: CASSLAVGETQPQHF